These 11 T cell receptor beta chains share one sample of origin, sequenced in a study of control samples from healthy donors and cancer patients. The protocol was immunoSEQ multiplex PCR, while the TCRdb copy is restricted to in-frame clones and leaves out a portion. The sample has some 71,000 clones; about nine tenths are singletons. Sequencing was carried out using PBMCs. The receptors were sampled from a woman aged 50 to 60 with colorectal cancer.

The chain carries TRBV18 and TRBJ2-7; 14 nucleotides match TRBD2. V was clipped by 8 bases and J by 2 bases; unmatched bases: 11. CDR3 length: 17 residues. CDR1 is KGHSH, CDR2 LQKENI, per germline. CDR3 amino acids: CASRPGLAGVWTYEQYF. Written as DNA, the CDR3 is TGTGCCAGCCGACCGGGACTAGCGGGAGTATGGACCTACGAGCAGTACTTC.

V is TRBV2 and J is TRBJ1-6; D not certain. The V end lost 3 bases, the J end lost 6 bases, and 6 bases lay between the germline ends. Germline V gene sequence: CDR1 SNHLY, CDR2 FYNNEI. This CDR3 contains 13 residues. The CDR3 DNA reads TGTGCCAGCAGTGAGAACATTAATTCACCCCTCCACTTT. Protein sequence: CASSENINSPLHF.

The chain links TRBV5-6 to TRBJ1-6, with a tentative D call TRBD1 (5 bases). The germline V gene has CDR1 SGHDT and CDR2 YYEEEE. This CDR3 has 16 amino acids. V was clipped by 0 bases and J by 6 bases, with 13 bases between them. The DNA for the CDR3 is TGTGCCAGCAGCTTGGGGTCTGGGACTGGTAATTCACCCCTCCACTTT. It specifies CASSLGSGTGNSPLHF.

This chain joins TRBV7-9 and TRBJ1-4; weak D call: TRBD1 (5 bases). Germline assignment: CDR1 SEHNR and CDR2 FQNEAQ (reference sequence). The CDR3 contains 14 residues. V was trimmed by 2 bases and J by 7 bases, leaving 11 bases between them. In nucleotides, the CDR3 is TGTGCCAGCAGCTTACTGCAGGGTACTGAAAAACTGTTTTTT. Its translation: CASSLLQGTEKLFF. Supplemented by reference TRBV7-9 and TRBJ1-4, the full variable domain reads DTGVSQNPRHKITKRGQNVTFRCDPISEHNRLYWYRQTLGQGPEFLTYFQNEAQLEKSRLLSDRFSAERPKGSFSTLEIQRTEQGDSAMYLCASSLLQGTEKLFFGSGTQLSVL.

J is TRBJ1-1 and V is TRBV5-6; D uncertain. V lost 4 bases to trimming and J lost 0 bases, with 16 bases between them. The CDR3 loop spans 16 amino acids. The germline gives CDR1 SGHDT, CDR2 YYEEEE. CDR3 in amino acids: CASSQGRRSMNTEAFF. CDR3 nucleotide sequence: TGTGCCAGCAGCCAAGGTCGAAGGTCCATGAACACTGAAGCTTTCTTT.

The chain links TRBV10-3 to TRBJ2-5; D unresolved. The CDR3 covers 12 residues. Trimming left V 4 bases short and J 3 bases short, with 6 bases between. CDR1 and CDR2 (germline): ENHRY, SYGVKD. The CDR3 coding sequence is TGTGCCATCAGTGCTCGGGAAGAGACCCAGTACTTC. Translating gives CAISAREETQYF.

This clone was found once. The CDR3 nucleotides are TGCGCCAGCAGCTTAGAAGGGAATGAGCAGTTCTTC. It is translated as CASSLEGNEQFF. The V gene is TRBV5-1, the J gene TRBJ2-1; unclear D gene. This CDR3 comprises 12 residues. The germline V gene encodes CDR1 SGHRS and CDR2 YFSETQ. V gave up 2 bases and J gave up 7 bases, with 7 bases separating them.

The V and J genes are TRBV6-5 and TRBJ2-7; no definite D call. V was clipped by 6 bases and J by 5 bases, with 14 bases between them. The CDR3 sequence is 13 residues long. The V gene's germline CDR1 is MNHEY and CDR2 SVGAGI. The CDR3 protein is CASSRLLWDEQYF. In nucleotides, the CDR3 is TGTGCCAGCAGCCGGCTTTTGTGGGACGAGCAGTACTTC.

V is TRBV11-2 and J is TRBJ1-2, with D hard to call. The CDR3 covers 13 residues. The germline CDR1 and CDR2 sequences are SGHAT and FQNNGV. Deletions cut 3 bases from V and 1 base from J, with 6 bases between. CDR3 residues: CASSFDGNYGYTF. The DNA for the CDR3 is TGTGCCAGCAGCTTTGACGGTAACTATGGCTACACCTTC.

The genes are TRBV19 and TRBJ2-5; no clear D gene. The germline V and J ends were trimmed by 2 bases and 3 bases, with 13 bases remaining between them. The CDR3 contains 15 residues. CDR1 and CDR2 (germline): LNHDA, SQIVND (reference sequence). The CDR3 nucleotides are TGTGCCAGTAGTATACAGGACGGGTCGAAAGAGACCCAGTACTTC. Its translation is CASSIQDGSKETQYF.

V usage is TRBV11-2 and J usage is TRBJ2-2; tentative D call: TRBD1 (5 bases). Looked up from germline, CDR1 is SGHAT and CDR2 is FQNNGV. The CDR3 totals 16 residues. Between the trimmed V and J ends, which lost 1 base and 2 bases, there was a span of 11 bases. CDR3 loop: CASSLVRRVNTGELFF. The CDR3 DNA reads as TGTGCCAGCAGCTTAGTTCGCAGGGTAAACACCGGGGAGCTGTTTTTT.